Below, 7 T cell receptor beta chains from the same sample are listed, as sequenced in a study of T-cell reconstitution after alpha-beta-depleted transplantation in children. The library targeted TCRbeta and was prepared with unique molecular identifiers. TCRdb fed the PCR reads into MiXCR, producing one record per CDR3 protein. Among 600,000 to 700,000 distinct CDR3 sequences listed, around 13% were seen once. Specimen: PBMCs, collected before TCRalphabeta/CD19-depleted stem cell transplant. The receptors were sampled from a girl aged 2 to 9 with congenital amegakaryocytic thrombocytopenia, due to receive a stem cell transplant.

The chain uses TRBV19 and TRBJ1-1; D is undetermined. Per germline, CDR1 LNHDA and CDR2 SQIVND (reference sequence). The CDR3 consists of 10 residues. The CDR3 DNA is TGTGTCACCGGGAACACTGAAGCTTTCTTT. Encoded protein: CVTGNTEAFF.

About this clonotype itself: A much bigger clone sits one base away, suggesting this may be a read error. CDR3 amino acids: CASRIRLATRETQYF. The CDR3 DNA is TGCGCCAGCAGAATTAGACTTGCCACAAGAGAGACCCAGTACTTC. The chain uses TRBV5-1 and TRBJ2-5, with D hard to call. This CDR3 is 15 amino acids long. Trimming removed 5 bases from V and 4 bases from J, with 18 bases in between. From germline, CDR1 is SGHRS and CDR2 YFSETQ.

CDR3 bases: TGCAGCGCCGACCCACAGCGGGATACGCAGTATTTT. This sequence encodes CSADPQRDTQYF. J is TRBJ2-3 and V is TRBV29-1, with D perhaps matching TRBD2 (5 bases). Trimming took off 7 bases at V and 6 bases at J, with 14 bases between the two ends. CDR1 SQVTM and CDR2 ANQGSEA come from the germline V gene. The CDR3 sequence is 12 residues long.

This chain uses TRBV20-1 with TRBJ2-7; 10 bases match TRBD1. Germline V gene data show CDR1 as DFQATT and CDR2 as SNEGSKA (reference sequence). The J segment lost 4 bases and the V segment lost 1 base, leaving 13 bases of the junction unmatched. This CDR3 has 17 residues. CDR3 DNA sequence: TGCAGTGCTAGAGGAGGGCCGGGACAGGGGAAGCTTTACGAGCAGTACTTC. It encodes CSARGGPGQGKLYEQYF.

Turning to this clonotype: The junction does not match germline at one end; this may be a read error. The chain joins TRBV3-1 to TRBJ2-1; TRBD2 agrees at 13 bases. The V gene's germline CDR1 is LGHDT and CDR2 YNNKEL (reference sequence). This CDR3 is built from 17 residues. This CDR3 is CASCQGQPGLAGNEQFF. The CDR3 DNA is TGTGCCAGCTGCCAAGGCCAACCGGGACTAGCGGGGAATGAGCAGTTCTTC.

The chain recombines TRBV20-1 with TRBJ2-1, with D hard to call. Germline V gene sequence: CDR1 DFQATT, CDR2 SNEGSKA (reference sequence). The CDR3 is made up of 14 amino acids. Trimming shortened V by 2 bases and J by 9 bases, and 17 bases separated the two germline ends. This CDR3 reads CSARIKLGMGEQFF. CDR3 bases: TGCAGTGCTAGAATAAAGCTAGGGATGGGTGAGCAGTTCTTC.

In its sample, this clonotype was seen many times. The V gene is TRBV11-2, the J gene TRBJ1-4; D possibly corresponds to TRBD1 (5 bases). Germline loops: CDR1 SGHAT, CDR2 FQNNGV. Trimming stripped 4 bases from V and 0 bases from J, with 12 bases between. This CDR3 spans 16 amino acids. The CDR3 region has the DNA TGTGCCAGCAGCTCCTGGTGGGGGGCAACTAATGAAAAACTGTTTTTT. It is translated as CASSSWWGATNEKLFF.